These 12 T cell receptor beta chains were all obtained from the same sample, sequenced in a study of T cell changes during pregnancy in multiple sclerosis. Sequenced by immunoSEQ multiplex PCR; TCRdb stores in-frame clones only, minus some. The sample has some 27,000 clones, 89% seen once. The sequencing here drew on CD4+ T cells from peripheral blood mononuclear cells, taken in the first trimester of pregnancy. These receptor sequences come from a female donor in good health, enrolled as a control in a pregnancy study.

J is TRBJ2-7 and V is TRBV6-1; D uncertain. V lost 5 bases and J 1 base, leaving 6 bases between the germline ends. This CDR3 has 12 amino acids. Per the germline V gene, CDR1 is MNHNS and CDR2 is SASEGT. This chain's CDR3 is CASSLESYEQYF. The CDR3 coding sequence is TGTGCCAGCAGTTTAGAATCCTACGAGCAGTACTTC.

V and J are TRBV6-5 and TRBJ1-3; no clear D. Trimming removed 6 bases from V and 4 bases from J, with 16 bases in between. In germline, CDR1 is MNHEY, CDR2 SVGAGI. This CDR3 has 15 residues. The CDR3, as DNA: TGTGCCAGCAGCTCGACCCGACAATCCGGAAACACCATATATTTT. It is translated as CASSSTRQSGNTIYF.

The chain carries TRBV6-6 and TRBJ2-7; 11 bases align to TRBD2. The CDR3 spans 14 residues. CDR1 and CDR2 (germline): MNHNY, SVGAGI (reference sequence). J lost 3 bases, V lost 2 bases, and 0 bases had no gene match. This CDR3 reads CASSYLAGGYEQYF. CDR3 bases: TGTGCCAGCAGTTACCTAGCGGGGGGCTACGAGCAGTACTTC.

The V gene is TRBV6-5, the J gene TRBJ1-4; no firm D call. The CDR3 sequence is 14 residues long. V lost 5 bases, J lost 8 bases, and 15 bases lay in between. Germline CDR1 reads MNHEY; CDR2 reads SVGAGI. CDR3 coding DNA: TGTGCCAGCAGTCCCCAACCGGGGTTCGAAAAACTGTTTTTT. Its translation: CASSPQPGFEKLFF.

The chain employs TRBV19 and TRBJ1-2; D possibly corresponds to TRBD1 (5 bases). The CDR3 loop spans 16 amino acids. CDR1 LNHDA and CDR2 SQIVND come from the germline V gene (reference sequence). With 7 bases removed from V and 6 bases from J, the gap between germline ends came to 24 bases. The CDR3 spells CASTPVDSRGWDGYTF. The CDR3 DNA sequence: TGTGCCAGTACCCCCGTAGACAGTCGCGGATGGGATGGCTACACCTTC.

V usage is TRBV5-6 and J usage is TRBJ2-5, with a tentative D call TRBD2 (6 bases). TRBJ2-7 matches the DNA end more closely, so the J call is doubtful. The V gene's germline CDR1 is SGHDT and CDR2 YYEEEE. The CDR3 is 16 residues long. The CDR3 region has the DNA TGTGCCAGCAGCTTATCCGTCGGGAGTGATTGGGACGAGCAGTACTTC. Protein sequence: CASSLSVGSDWDEQYF.

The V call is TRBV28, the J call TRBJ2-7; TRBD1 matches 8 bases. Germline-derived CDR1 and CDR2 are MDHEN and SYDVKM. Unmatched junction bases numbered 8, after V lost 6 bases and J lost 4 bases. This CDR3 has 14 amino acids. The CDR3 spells CASRNPGQAYEQYF. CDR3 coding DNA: TGTGCCAGCAGAAACCCGGGACAGGCGTACGAGCAGTACTTC.

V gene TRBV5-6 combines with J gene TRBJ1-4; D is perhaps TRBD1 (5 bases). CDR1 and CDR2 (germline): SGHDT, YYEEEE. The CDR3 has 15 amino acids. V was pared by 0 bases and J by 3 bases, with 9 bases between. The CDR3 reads CASSLGGLANEKLFF. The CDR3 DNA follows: TGTGCCAGCAGCTTGGGGGGCCTGGCTAATGAAAAACTGTTTTTT. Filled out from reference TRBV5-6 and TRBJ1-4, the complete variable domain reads DAGVTQSPTHLIKTRGQQVTLRCSPKSGHDTVSWYQQALGQGPQFIFQYYEEEERQRGNFPDRFSGHQFPNYSSELNVNALLLGDSALYLCASSLGGLANEKLFFGSGTQLSVL.

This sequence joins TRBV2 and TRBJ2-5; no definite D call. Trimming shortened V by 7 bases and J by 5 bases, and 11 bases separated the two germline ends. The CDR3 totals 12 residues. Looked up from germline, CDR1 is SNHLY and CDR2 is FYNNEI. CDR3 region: CASTPVSETQYF. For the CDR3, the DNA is TGTGCCAGCACCCCCGTTTCTGAGACCCAGTACTTC.

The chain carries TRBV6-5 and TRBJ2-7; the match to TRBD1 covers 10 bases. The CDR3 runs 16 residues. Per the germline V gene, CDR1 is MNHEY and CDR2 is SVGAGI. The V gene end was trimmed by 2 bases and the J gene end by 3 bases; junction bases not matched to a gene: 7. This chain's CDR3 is CASSYAKGQGYYEQYF. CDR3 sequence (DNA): TGTGCCAGCAGTTACGCGAAGGGACAGGGGTACTACGAGCAGTACTTC.

CDR3 DNA: TGCGCCAGCAGTCCCCGGGAAGCGGGAGCCACAGATACGCAGTATTTT. Amino acids: CASSPREAGATDTQYF. The chain links TRBV10-1 to TRBJ2-3; the match to TRBD2 covers 8 bases. Germline CDR1 reads WNHNN; CDR2 reads SYGVQD (reference sequence). Trimming took 5 bases from V and 2 from J; bases not matched to a gene: 9. This CDR3 has 16 amino acids.

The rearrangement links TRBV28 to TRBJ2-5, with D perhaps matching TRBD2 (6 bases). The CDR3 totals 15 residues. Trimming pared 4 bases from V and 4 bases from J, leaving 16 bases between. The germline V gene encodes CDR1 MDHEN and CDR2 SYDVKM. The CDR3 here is CASSSGLSGRETQYF. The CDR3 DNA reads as TGTGCCAGCAGTTCTGGACTCAGCGGGCGAGAGACCCAGTACTTC.